The entry below gives a single TCR beta chain sequence along with its context. This sample was taken from a study of CD8 T cells in Susac syndrome. CDR1 LGHDT and CDR2 YNNKEL come from the germline V gene (reference sequence). The length of the CDR3 is 16 residues. Deletions cut 0 bases from V and 0 bases from J, with 9 bases between. An input of about 0.45 to 1 ug of RNA was subjected to reverse transcription using random hexamers. TCRdb analysed the immunoSEQ multiplex PCR reads with MiXCR anew, one entry per CDR3 protein. The sample includes 150,000 to 200,000 distinct CDR3 sequences, approximately 94% seen only once; the top ten take roughly 0.12%.

V is TRBV3-1 and J is TRBJ2-1; tentative D call: TRBD2 (5 bases). The source material was CD4+ T cells from PBMCs. The sequence was obtained from a human donor with Susac syndrome. In DNA form, the CDR3 reads TGTGCCAGCAGCCAAGACCTAGCCCGCTCCTACAATGAGCAGTTCTTC. Translated: CASSQDLARSYNEQFF.